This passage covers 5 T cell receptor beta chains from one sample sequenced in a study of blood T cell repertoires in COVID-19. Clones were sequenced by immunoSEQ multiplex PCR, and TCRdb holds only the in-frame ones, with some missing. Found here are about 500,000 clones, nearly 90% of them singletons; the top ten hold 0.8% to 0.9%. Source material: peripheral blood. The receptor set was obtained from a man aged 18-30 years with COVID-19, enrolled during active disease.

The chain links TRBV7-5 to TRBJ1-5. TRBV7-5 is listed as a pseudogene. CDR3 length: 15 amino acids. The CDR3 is CVRSLARRGDQPQHF. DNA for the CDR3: TGTGTCAGAAGCTTAGCCCGACGGGGGGATCAGCCCCAGCATTTT.

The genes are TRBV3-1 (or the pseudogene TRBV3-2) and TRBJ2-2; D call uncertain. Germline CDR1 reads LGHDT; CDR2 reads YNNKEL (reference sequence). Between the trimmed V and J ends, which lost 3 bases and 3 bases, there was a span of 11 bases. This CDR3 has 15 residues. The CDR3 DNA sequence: TGTGCCAGCAGCCACTGGCGGTCCTACACCGGGGAGCTGTTTTTT. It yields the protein CASSHWRSYTGELFF.

For the CDR3, the DNA is TGTGCCAGCACTAGCGGGACCACAGATACGCAGTATTTT. It translates to CASTSGTTDTQYF. The rearrangement joins TRBV12-3 or TRBV12-4 to TRBJ2-3, with 9 bases lining up with TRBD2. The V segment lost 7 bases and the J segment 2 bases; nucleotides outside the gene matches: 1. The CDR3 spans 13 residues.

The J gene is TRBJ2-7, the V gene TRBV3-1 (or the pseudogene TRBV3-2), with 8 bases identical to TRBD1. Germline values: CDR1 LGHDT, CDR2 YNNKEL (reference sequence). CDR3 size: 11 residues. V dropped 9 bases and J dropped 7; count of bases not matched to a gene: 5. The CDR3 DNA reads TGTGCCAGTCAGGGGGCGGGGGAGCAGTACTTC. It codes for CASQGAGEQYF.

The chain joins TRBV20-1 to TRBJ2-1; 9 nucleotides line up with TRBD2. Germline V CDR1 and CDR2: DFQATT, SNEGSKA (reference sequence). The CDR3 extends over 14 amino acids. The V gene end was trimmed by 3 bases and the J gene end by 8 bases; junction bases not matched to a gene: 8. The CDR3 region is CSASRTSVSHEQFF. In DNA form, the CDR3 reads TGCAGTGCTAGTAGGACTAGCGTCTCCCATGAGCAGTTCTTC.